The 10 T cell receptor beta chains in this list originate from one sample, sequenced in a study of T cell responses to AZD1222 COVID-19 vaccine. Profiling relied on immunoSEQ multiplex PCR, and the TCRdb table lists in-frame clones only, not all of them. The table records nearly 95,000 clones, approximately 92% of them present only once. The source material was peripheral blood, sampled 28 days after the second AZD1222 dose. These receptors came from an adult who received the AZD1222 COVID-19 vaccine.

This clone is a singleton in its sample. This rearrangement joins TRBV18 to TRBJ2-5; no definite D call. Germline-derived CDR1 and CDR2 are KGHSH and LQKENI. The CDR3 is 13 amino acids. Trimming cost V 5 bases and J 1 base, with 8 bases left between them. The CDR3 region is CASSAGFQETQYF. CDR3 nucleotides: TGTGCCAGCTCAGCCGGCTTCCAAGAGACCCAGTACTTC.

The gene calls are TRBV28 and TRBJ1-1; TRBD1 is a possible D gene (5 bases). The V end was cut by 5 bases, the J end by 0 bases, with 13 bases between. CDR1 is MDHEN, CDR2 SYDVKM, per germline. The CDR3 is 15 residues long. DNA for the CDR3: TGTGCCAGCAGTGCCGCGGGACCGGTGAACACTGAAGCTTTCTTT. Protein sequence: CASSAAGPVNTEAFF.

V and J are TRBV19 and TRBJ2-1, with 14 bases matching TRBD2. Germline values: CDR1 LNHDA, CDR2 SQIVND (reference sequence). After removal of 5 bases from V and 5 bases from J, the junction contained 8 bases not matched to a gene. The CDR3 contains 17 residues. The CDR3 sequence is CASSGTSGSTINNEQFF. CDR3 nucleotide sequence: TGTGCCAGTAGTGGGACTAGCGGGAGTACTATCAACAATGAGCAGTTCTTC.

V and J are TRBV7-3 and TRBJ2-2; D is unresolved. Trimming cost V 5 bases and J 5 bases, with 9 bases left between them. CDR1 and CDR2 (germline): SGHTA, FQGTGA. CDR3 length equals 13 residues. The CDR3 loop reads CASSITGTGELFF. CDR3 DNA sequence: TGTGCCAGCAGCATCACCGGGACCGGGGAGCTGTTTTTT. The full variable domain, completed using reference TRBV7-3 and TRBJ2-2, is GAGVSQTPSNKVTEKGKYVELRCDPISGHTALYWYRQSLGQGPEFLIYFQGTGAADDSGLPNDRFFAVRPEGSVSTLKIQRTERGDSAVYLCASSITGTGELFFGEGSRLTVL.

V gene TRBV5-1 combines with J gene TRBJ1-2; D is possibly TRBD1 (5 bases). The germline gives CDR1 SGHRS, CDR2 YFSETQ. The ends were cut back, 2 bases at V and 5 bases at J, with 16 bases in the middle. CDR3 length: 15 amino acids. The DNA of the CDR3 is TGCGCCAGCAGCTTATACTCGGGGCCGGATTATGGCTACACCTTC. This encodes CASSLYSGPDYGYTF.

In this sample, this clone turned up a few times. The genes are TRBV4-2 and TRBJ1-1; tentative D call: TRBD1 (5 bases). The V gene lost 0 bases and the J gene lost 8 bases, with 22 bases spanning the gap. CDR3 length equals 17 residues. Per germline, CDR1 LGHNA and CDR2 YNFKEQ. The CDR3 spells CASSQEESAGPLGEAFF. The CDR3, as DNA: TGTGCCAGCAGCCAAGAAGAATCGGCAGGGCCCCTTGGAGAAGCTTTCTTT.

The chain links TRBV5-5 to TRBJ2-5, with D perhaps matching TRBD2 (5 bases). Germline CDR1 is SGHKS and CDR2 is YYEKEE (reference sequence). CDR3 length: 13 amino acids. The germline V and J ends were trimmed by 7 bases and 5 bases, with 15 bases remaining between them. Here the CDR3 DNA reads TGTGCCAGCTCAAAGCGGCCGGAGGAGACCCAGTACTTC. Its translation: CASSKRPEETQYF. The variable domain in full, completed from reference TRBV5-5 and TRBJ2-5, reads DAGVTQSPTHLIKTRGQQVTLRCSPISGHKSVSWYQQVLGQGPQFIFQYYEKEERGRGNFPDRFSARQFPNYSSELNVNALLLGDSALYLCASSKRPEETQYFGPGTRLLVL.

The chain employs TRBV7-2 and TRBJ1-3; no firm D call. The CDR3 loop spans 13 amino acids. V was shortened by 8 bases and J by 4 bases, with 12 bases between the two germline ends. CDR1 is SGHTA and CDR2 is FQGNSA in the germline V gene. The CDR3 DNA sequence: TGTGCCAGCCTCCAGGTCAACGGAAACACCATATATTTT. Its protein product is CASLQVNGNTIYF.

V and J are TRBV28 and TRBJ1-1, with D possibly being TRBD1 (6 bases). V was clipped by 6 bases and J by 0 bases, with 17 bases between them. Germline-derived CDR1 and CDR2 are MDHEN and SYDVKM. The CDR3 consists of 16 residues. CDR3 DNA: TGTGCCAGCAGGCAGAGGGGTGGACAGCTGAACACTGAAGCTTTCTTT. This gives the protein CASRQRGGQLNTEAFF. Based on the CDR3 plus reference TRBV28 and TRBJ1-1, the full variable domain is DVKVTQSSRYLVKRTGEKVFLECVQDMDHENMFWYRQDPGLGLRLIYFSYDVKMKEKGDIPEGYSVSREKKERFSLILESASTNQTSMYLCASRQRGGQLNTEAFFGQGTRLTVV.

In DNA, the CDR3 is TGTGCCAGCAGCGACCGACAGATTACGTTGGAAAAACTGTTTTTT. It encodes CASSDRQITLEKLFF. The rearrangement links TRBV5-8 to TRBJ1-4, with D possibly being TRBD1 (5 bases). CDR1 is SGHTS and CDR2 is YDEGEE in the germline V gene. CDR3 size: 15 residues. Trimming pared 4 bases from V and 8 bases from J, leaving 18 bases between. The variable domain in full, with the rest retrieved from reference TRBV5-8 and TRBJ1-4, is EAGVTQSPTHLIKTRGQQATLRCSPISGHTSVYWYQQALGLGLQFLLWYDEGEERNRGNFPPRFSGRQFPNYSSELNVNALELEDSALYLCASSDRQITLEKLFFGSGTQLSVL.